One and the same sample provided the 4 T cell receptor beta chains below, sequenced in a study of technical replicates of blood from a handful of donors. Assay used: immunoSEQ multiplex PCR; TCRdb lists only in-frame clones, some missing. Of under 85,000 clones in the sample, 96% are singletons; the top ten hold roughly 0.35%. The sequencing sample was made of T cells isolated from PBMCs. These receptors came from a human donor in good health.

J is TRBJ2-6 and V is TRBV5-6, with 10 bases identical to TRBD1. CDR1 is SGHDT and CDR2 is YYEEEE in the germline V gene. V lost 3 bases and J lost 4; bases outside the gene matches: 4. The CDR3 extends over 16 amino acids. The CDR3 is CASSWDRGAGANVLTF. The CDR3 nucleotides are TGTGCCAGCAGCTGGGACAGGGGAGCGGGGGCCAACGTCCTGACTTTC.

The V and J genes are TRBV5-8 and TRBJ2-1; 8 nucleotides agree with TRBD2. The CDR3 loop spans 15 amino acids. Looked up from germline, CDR1 is SGHTS and CDR2 is YDEGEE. Trimming cost V 9 bases and J 7 bases; bases outside gene matches: 15. In nucleotides, the CDR3 is TGTGCCACCAGGGAAGCGGGAGTAGGGTGGAATGAGCAGTTCTTC. Its translation is CATREAGVGWNEQFF.

This chain uses TRBV28 with TRBJ2-6; possibly TRBD1 for D (6 bases). Per germline, CDR1 MDHEN and CDR2 SYDVKM. The CDR3 is made up of 16 amino acids. Deletions cut 6 bases from V and 4 bases from J, with 16 bases between. CDR3: CASSPPGATGANVLTF. CDR3 coding DNA: TGTGCCAGCAGCCCCCCAGGGGCTACAGGGGCCAACGTCCTGACTTTC. Full variable domain (missing parts from reference TRBV28 and TRBJ2-6): DVKVTQSSRYLVKRTGEKVFLECVQDMDHENMFWYRQDPGLGLRLIYFSYDVKMKEKGDIPEGYSVSREKKERFSLILESASTNQTSMYLCASSPPGATGANVLTFGAGSRLTVL.

This clone has just one count. The chain has TRBV10-2 and TRBJ2-3; D unresolved. Trimming removed 3 bases from V and 9 bases from J, with 16 bases in between. The CDR3 has 14 residues. CDR1 is WSHSY, CDR2 SAAADI, per germline. The CDR3 DNA sequence: TGCGCCAGCAGTGATAATTCCCCGACTGGCACGCAGTATTTT. It is translated as CASSDNSPTGTQYF.